This is a list of T cell receptor beta chains from one sample in a study of cytomegalovirus exposure and HLA in healthy donors. Sequencing was performed with immunoSEQ multiplex PCR; in TCRdb, only in-frame clones are kept and a portion is missing. The table lists roughly 90,000 clones, with just over 15% in the top ten. Sequenced: PBMCs. Receptor source: a man between 50 and 59 years old in good health and CMV-seropositive. Both conserved end residues are part of each CDR3. Each record gives: J gene, D gene, V gene, CDR3 DNA, CDR3 protein. A D gene is named only where the DNA matches it firmly.

>TRBJ1-5|TRBD1|TRBV19
TGTGCCAGTAGTACTGGACAGGGATGGAATCAGCCCCAGCATTTT
CASSTGQGWNQPQHF
>TRBJ1-3|NA|TRBV15
TGTGCCACCAGCAGAGCCAGCGAACGGCCTGGAAACACCATATATTTT
CATSRASERPGNTIYF
>TRBJ1-2|NA|TRBV11-2
TGTGCCAGCAGCCTCGACAATAACTATGGCTACACCTTC
CASSLDNNYGYTF
>TRBJ2-1|NA|TRBV5-6
TGTGCCAGCAGCCCTACTACTAGGTACAATGAGCAGTTCTTC
CASSPTTRYNEQFF
>TRBJ1-2|NA|TRBV18
TGTGCCAGCTTATCCAGGTCCCGCTATGGCTACACCTTC
CASLSRSRYGYTF
>TRBJ1-4|NA|TRBV2
TGTGCCAGCAGTGAAGGGACTGATACACTGTTTTTT
CASSEGTDTLFF
>TRBJ2-7|TRBD2|TRBV15
TGTGCCACCAGCACCTTCAGCGGGAGACTATACGAGCAGTACTTC
CATSTFSGRLYEQYF
>TRBJ1-5|NA|TRBV10-3
TGTGCCATCAGTGAGTCCGGGGAGTTTCAGCCCCAGCATTTT
CAISESGEFQPQHF
>TRBJ1-2|NA|TRBV29-1
TGCAGCGTTGGCAGGGGCGGCTATGGCTACACCTTC
CSVGRGGYGYTF
>TRBJ2-1|TRBD2|TRBV4-3
TGCGCCAGCAGCCAAGAACTAGCGGGAGTGGTCTACAATGAGCAGTTCTTC
CASSQELAGVVYNEQFF
>TRBJ2-5|TRBD2|TRBV7-9
TGTGCCAGCAGCTCCCCGGGACTAGCGGGAGGGCAAGAGACCCAGTACTTC
CASSSPGLAGGQETQYF
>TRBJ1-1|NA|TRBV7-3
TGTGCCAGCAGCTTATCCGGGAACACTGAAGCTTTCTTT
CASSLSGNTEAFF
>TRBJ1-2|NA|TRBV7-9
TGTGCCAGCAGCTCCGAGATCTATGGCTACACCTTC
CASSSEIYGYTF
>TRBJ2-4|TRBD1|TRBV4-1
TGCGCCAGCAGCCCGCGACAGGGTCTAGCCAAAAACATTCAGTACTTC
CASSPRQGLAKNIQYF
>TRBJ2-1|TRBD2|TRBV10-1
TGCGCCAGCAGTAGTTCCGGGACTAGCTGGCAGTTCTTC
CASSSSGTSWQFF
>TRBJ2-1|NA|TRBV30
TGTGCCTGGAGTACAGGGAGAGCTCTCAATGAGCAGTTCTTC
CAWSTGRALNEQFF
>TRBJ1-5|TRBD1|TRBV6-6
TGTGCCAGCAGCTGGGGACAGCACAATCAGCCCCAGCATTTT
CASSWGQHNQPQHF
>TRBJ2-6|NA|TRBV29-1
TGCAGCGTACCAGGGGGGCGCGACGGGGCCAACGTCCTGACTTTC
CSVPGGRDGANVLTF
>TRBJ1-2|TRBD1|TRBV6-5
TGTGCCAGCAGTTACGGTGGGAACAGGGGGAACGGCTACACCTTC
CASSYGGNRGNGYTF
>TRBJ2-5|NA|TRBV5-6
TGTGCCAGCAGCCAGACAGGCCTACAAGAGACCCAGTACTTC
CASSQTGLQETQYF
>TRBJ2-2|TRBD1|TRBV29-1
TGCAGCGACACACCGGGGGACAGGGGGCGCGGGGAGCTGTTTTTT
CSDTPGDRGRGELFF
>TRBJ1-4|NA|TRBV2
TGTGCCAGCAGCCCGACAGTGTTTAATGAAAAACTGTTTTTT
CASSPTVFNEKLFF
>TRBJ1-1|NA|TRBV11-3
TGTGCCAGCAGGGTGGCCCCCGGGGGAGCTTTCTTT
CASRVAPGGAFF
>TRBJ2-1|NA|TRBV7-9
TGTGCCAGCAGCTCTAGATTGGGGCAAGGGTCCTACAATGAGCAGTTCTTC
CASSSRLGQGSYNEQFF
>TRBJ1-1|TRBD1|TRBV27
TGTGCCAGCAGTGGGACAGGGAGCAGGTCTGCAGCTTTCTTT
CASSGTGSRSAAFF
>TRBJ2-2|NA|TRBV9
TGTGCCAGCAGCGTAGTGGGCCGTCGAACGCCGAACACCGGGGAGCTGTTTTTT
CASSVVGRRTPNTGELFF
>TRBJ2-2|NA|TRBV18
TGTGCCAGCTCACTGCGGCGGGTTTACACCGGGGAGCTGTTTTTT
CASSLRRVYTGELFF
>TRBJ2-7|NA|TRBV7-3
TGTGCCAGCAGCCCGGGGGGCACTAGCCGGCGCGAGCAGTACTTC
CASSPGGTSRREQYF
>TRBJ2-3|TRBD2|TRBV7-2
TGTGCCAGCATGCGGGGGATTAGCACAGATACGCAGTATTTT
CASMRGISTDTQYF
>TRBJ2-1|NA|TRBV9
TGTGCCAGCAGCTCGGCAGGGTTATACTACAATGAGCAGTTCTTC
CASSSAGLYYNEQFF
>TRBJ1-3|TRBD1|TRBV18
TGTGCCAGCTCACCAATCTTCGGGACAGCTCAAGGAAACACCATATATTTT
CASSPIFGTAQGNTIYF
>TRBJ2-7|TRBD1|TRBV28
TGTGCCAGCAGTTTCCCACCGGGACAGGGCCTCTTGGAGTACGAGCAGTACTTC
CASSFPPGQGLLEYEQYF
>TRBJ1-1|NA|TRBV5-1
TGCGCCAGCAGCCCGGCGGGGGGCGCGGACACTGAAGCTTTCTTT
CASSPAGGADTEAFF
>TRBJ1-5|TRBD1|TRBV7-2
TGTGCCAGCAGCTCACAGGGGAATCAGCCCCAGCATTTT
CASSSQGNQPQHF
>TRBJ2-1|NA|TRBV13
TGTGCCAGCAGGCTAGCCAGGATCGGACTGAGCTCCTACAATGAGCAGTTCTTC
CASRLARIGLSSYNEQFF
>TRBJ2-7|NA|TRBV13
TGTGCCAGCAGCCCCTCCCGGGGTTACGAGCAGTACTTC
CASSPSRGYEQYF
>TRBJ1-2|NA|TRBV4-2
TGTGCCAGCAGCCAAGGACGGGATTGGGGGGGGATTAACTATGGCTACACCTTC
CASSQGRDWGGINYGYTF
>TRBJ1-5|NA|TRBV28
TGTGCCAGCATCACAGGGAATCAGCCCCAGCATTTT
CASITGNQPQHF
>TRBJ1-2|NA|TRBV30
TGTGCCTGGAAACAGGGCCAGGGCGGTATCTATGGCTACACCTTC
CAWKQGQGGIYGYTF
>TRBJ1-1|TRBD1|TRBV15
TGTGCCACCAGCACTCCGGGACAGGGGTGGGCTGAAGCTTTCTTT
CATSTPGQGWAEAFF
>TRBJ2-1|TRBD1|TRBV5-8
TGTGCCGGACAGGGGAAAGATTACAATGAGCAGTTCTTC
CAGQGKDYNEQFF
>TRBJ1-2|NA|TRBV19
TGTGCCGCTACCTCGGCAGGGCCGAAATATGGCTACACCTTC
CAATSAGPKYGYTF
>TRBJ2-1|NA|TRBV5-6
TGTGCCAGCAGCTTGATCACACAGGGATACAATGAGCAGTTCTTC
CASSLITQGYNEQFF
>TRBJ1-1|TRBD1|TRBV29-1
TGCAGCGGAGGACAGGGGGCGCGAGGAGCTTTCTTT
CSGGQGARGAFF
>TRBJ1-2|NA|TRBV28
TGTGCCAGCAGTTTAGTCAGAGGATATCTGTACACCTTC
CASSLVRGYLYTF
>TRBJ2-7|TRBD2|TRBV19
TGTGCCAGTAGAGGACTAGCGGGCGGTACCTACGAGCAGTACTTC
CASRGLAGGTYEQYF
>TRBJ2-6|TRBD1|TRBV13
TGTGCCAGCAGCCCAAGGACAGGGGTCGTCTCTGGGGCCAACGTCCTGACTTTC
CASSPRTGVVSGANVLTF
>TRBJ2-5|TRBD2|TRBV18
TGTGCCAGCTCACAAAAACTAGCGGGAGGCTTGGAGACCCAGTACTTC
CASSQKLAGGLETQYF